This TCR beta chain derives from a study of cytomegalovirus exposure and HLA in healthy donors. As for the study in general: Unique TCR beta sequences numbering approximately 120 million came from approximately 180 million T cells in an earlier analysis.

Each donor was healthy, and each was a bone marrow donor. It was with 60 Vbeta and 13 Jbeta primers that the PCR ran. TCRdb's table, derived via immunoSEQ multiplex PCR, lists solely in-frame clones and lacks some. The repertoire has under 200,000 clones, 75% of them found once; the top ten carry around 8%. This sequence was found in a woman aged 35 to 49 in good health and CMV-seropositive. Material for sequencing was PBMCs.

The CDR3 DNA reads TGCGCCAGCAGAGCCAGCGCCACAGATACGCAGTATTTT. It codes for CASRASATDTQYF. The chain recombines TRBV10-1 with TRBJ2-3; D ambiguous. The V gene lost 6 bases and the J gene lost 2 bases, with 9 bases spanning the gap. This CDR3 spans 13 amino acids. CDR1 and CDR2 (germline): WNHNN, SYGVQD (reference sequence).